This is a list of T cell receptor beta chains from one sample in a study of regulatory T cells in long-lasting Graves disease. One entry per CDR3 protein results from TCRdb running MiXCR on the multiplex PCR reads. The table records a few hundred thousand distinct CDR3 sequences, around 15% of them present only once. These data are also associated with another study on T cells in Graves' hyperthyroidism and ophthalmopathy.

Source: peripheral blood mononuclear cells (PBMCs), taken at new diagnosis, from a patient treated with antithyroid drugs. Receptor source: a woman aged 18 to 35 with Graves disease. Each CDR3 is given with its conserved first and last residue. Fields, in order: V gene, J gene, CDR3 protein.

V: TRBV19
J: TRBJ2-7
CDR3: CASSTLWGIGAYEQYF

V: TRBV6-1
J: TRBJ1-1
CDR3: CASSRSGAMNTEAFF

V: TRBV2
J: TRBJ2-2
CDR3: CASNQLAGGTGELFF

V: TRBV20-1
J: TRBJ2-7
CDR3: CSADPLRRETYEQYF

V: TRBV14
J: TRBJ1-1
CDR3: CASSQTAKNTEAFF

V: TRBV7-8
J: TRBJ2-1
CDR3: CASSTRTALSRFF

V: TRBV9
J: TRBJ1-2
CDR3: CASSRGQGDYGYTF

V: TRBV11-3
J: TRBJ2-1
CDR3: CASSSSRQGHNEQFF

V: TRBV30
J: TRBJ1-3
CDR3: CAWSLQAGNTIYF

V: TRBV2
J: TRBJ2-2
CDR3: CASTASPSTTGELFF

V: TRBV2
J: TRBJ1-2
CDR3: CASSGNRDTRSGYTF

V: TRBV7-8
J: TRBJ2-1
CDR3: CASSLDKSNPTTGQVEQFF

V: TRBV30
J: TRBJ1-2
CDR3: CAWSDDRAGYTF

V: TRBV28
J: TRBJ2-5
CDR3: CASSGTGQETQYF

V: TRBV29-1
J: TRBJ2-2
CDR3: CSVVRSGELFF

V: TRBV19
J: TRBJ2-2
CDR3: CASSSRIGGRNTGELFF

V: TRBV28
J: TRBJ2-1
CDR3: CASSSLPAKFF

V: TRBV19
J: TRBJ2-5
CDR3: CASSGTAQETQYF

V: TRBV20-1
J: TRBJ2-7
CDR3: CSVPGTAILEQYF

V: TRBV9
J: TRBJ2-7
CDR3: CASSETSYLDEQYF

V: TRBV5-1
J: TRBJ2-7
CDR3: CASSFGPMGGGEQYF

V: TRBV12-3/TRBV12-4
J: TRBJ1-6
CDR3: CASSNRGLSSAYNSPLHF

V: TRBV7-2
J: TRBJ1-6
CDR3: CASAGGPTFDSPLHF

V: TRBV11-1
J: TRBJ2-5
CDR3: CASSRTGVSPFSQETQYF

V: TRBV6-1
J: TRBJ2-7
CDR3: CASSTGQGGDEQYF

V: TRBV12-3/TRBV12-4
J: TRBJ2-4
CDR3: CASSYPWKGRTENIQYF

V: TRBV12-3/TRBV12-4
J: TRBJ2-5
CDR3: CASREGSYQETQYF

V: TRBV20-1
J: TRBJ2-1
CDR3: CSARAPPSYNEQFF

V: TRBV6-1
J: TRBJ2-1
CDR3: CASNELQGNEQFF

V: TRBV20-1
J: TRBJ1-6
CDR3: CSATTRTSQNSPLHF

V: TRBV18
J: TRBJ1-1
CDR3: CASSPLSTPGGTEAFF

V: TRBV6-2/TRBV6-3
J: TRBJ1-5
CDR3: CAIRSGQGLNSNQPQHF

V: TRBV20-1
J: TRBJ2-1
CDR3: CSSVVEGIYDEQFF

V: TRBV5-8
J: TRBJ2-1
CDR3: CASSLSTRSSYNEQFF

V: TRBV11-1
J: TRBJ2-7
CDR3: CASSLTPGTSSAYEQYF

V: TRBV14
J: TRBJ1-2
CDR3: CASSQDLTAPYGYTF

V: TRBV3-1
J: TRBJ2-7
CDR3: CASSQCPNFTGNYEQYF

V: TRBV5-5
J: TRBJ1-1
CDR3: CASSLAVDTEAFF

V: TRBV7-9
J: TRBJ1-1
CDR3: CASSFSGAEAFF

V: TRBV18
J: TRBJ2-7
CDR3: CASSQGTTYEQYF

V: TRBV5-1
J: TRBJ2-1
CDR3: CASSSDLLYNEQFF

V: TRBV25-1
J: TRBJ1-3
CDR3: CASTDGGAIYF

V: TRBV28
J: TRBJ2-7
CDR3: CASSRDGQGIGYEQYF

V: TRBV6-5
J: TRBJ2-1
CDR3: CASSYSGTIYNEQFF

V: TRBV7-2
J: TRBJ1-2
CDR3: CASSSPDRGDYGYTF

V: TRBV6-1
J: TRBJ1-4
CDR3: CASSRDLSDEKLFF

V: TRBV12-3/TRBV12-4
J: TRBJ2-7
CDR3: CASSVRLAGAEQYF

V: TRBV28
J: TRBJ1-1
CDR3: CASTRGRWTEAFF

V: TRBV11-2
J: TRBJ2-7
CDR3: CASSLARTTGSEQYF

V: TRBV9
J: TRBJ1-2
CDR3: CASTRGDGYTF

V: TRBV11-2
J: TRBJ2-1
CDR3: CASSYNSGKSSYNEQFF

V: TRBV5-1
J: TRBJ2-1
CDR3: CASSLQGSVIEGNEQLF

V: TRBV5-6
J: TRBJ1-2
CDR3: CASSRDRGNRYGYTF

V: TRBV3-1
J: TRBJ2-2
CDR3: CASSQGGAGELFF